This entry describes one TCR beta chain. Its specificity is not known. Measured with immunoSEQ multiplex PCR; TCRdb has only the in-frame clones, and not every one. The sample yields 35,000 to 40,000 clones, 70% to 90% seen once. The CDR3 length is 15 residues. V dropped 1 base and J dropped 5 bases, with 12 bases sitting between them. The germline V gene has CDR1 SGHVS and CDR2 FQNEAQ. This sample is drawn from a study of OX40 agonist ivuxolimab in advanced cancers. Study-wide context: As their treatment, patients were administered ivuxolimab, an agonistic anti-OX40 (CD134) antibody. Patients were dosed intravenously with ivuxolimab at 0.01 to 10 mg/kg every 2 weeks.

General study points: There were, on average, more expanded clones in CD8+ T cells than in CD4+.

The rearrangement links TRBV7-8 to TRBJ2-1; unclear D gene. The sequencing here drew on CD4+ or CD8+ T cells sorted from blood, taken in a trial of the OX40 agonist ivuxolimab. The sequence was collected from an adult with an advanced solid tumor such as melanoma, head and neck, liver or kidney cancer. The CDR3 DNA reads TGTGCCAGCAGCTTAGAGTCTTCCTTGGACAATGAGCAGTTCTTC. This translates into CASSLESSLDNEQFF.